This is a list of T cell receptor beta chains from one sample in a study of identical twins. TCRdb analysed the 5' RACE reads with MiXCR anew, one entry per CDR3 protein. The sample shows approximately 590,000 distinct CDR3 sequences, just under 10% of them seen only once. These same records also appear under a second study, on yellow fever vaccine responses in identical twins.

Sequenced: PBMCs. The source of these receptors is a young woman in good health. Both conserved end residues are part of each CDR3. A D gene is named only where the DNA matches it firmly. Expanded clones are given a class, and other clones once, few, many or no size at all.

clone_size: few; j_call: TRBJ1-6; d_call: .; v_call: TRBV11-2; cdr3_aa: CASSPPGVTPLHF; cdr3_nt: TGTGCCAGCAGTCCCCCGGGGGTGACACCCCTCCACTTT
clone_size: many; j_call: TRBJ2-5; d_call: TRBD1; v_call: TRBV12-3/TRBV12-4; cdr3_aa: CASSSGTGVQETQYF; cdr3_nt: TGTGCCAGCAGTTCCGGGACAGGTGTCCAAGAGACCCAGTACTTC
clone_size: .; j_call: TRBJ2-5; d_call: .; v_call: TRBV12-3/TRBV12-4; cdr3_aa: CASSGAIETKEGETQYF; cdr3_nt: TGTGCCAGCAGTGGGGCAATAGAGACAAAAGAGGGGGAGACCCAGTACTTC
clone_size: few; j_call: TRBJ2-3; d_call: .; v_call: TRBV5-5; cdr3_aa: CASSSGLPRLTDTQYF; cdr3_nt: TGTGCCAGCAGCTCTGGACTACCGAGACTCACAGATACGCAGTATTTT
clone_size: few; j_call: TRBJ2-2; d_call: .; v_call: TRBV4-3; cdr3_aa: CASSQDRAGGIHTGELFF; cdr3_nt: TGCGCCAGCAGCCAAGATCGGGCAGGAGGGATCCACACCGGGGAGCTGTTTTTT
clone_size: .; j_call: TRBJ2-7; d_call: TRBD1; v_call: TRBV7-8; cdr3_aa: CASSLGILRDSSYEQYF; cdr3_nt: TGTGCCAGCAGCTTAGGAATCCTCCGGGACAGTTCCTACGAGCAGTACTTC
clone_size: .; j_call: TRBJ1-5; d_call: .; v_call: TRBV20-1; cdr3_aa: CSAPPADKSNQPQHF; cdr3_nt: TGCAGTGCTCCGCCCGCAGACAAGAGCAATCAGCCCCAGCATTTT
clone_size: .; j_call: TRBJ2-7; d_call: TRBD1; v_call: TRBV20-1; cdr3_aa: CSASDRGSYEQYF; cdr3_nt: TGCAGTGCTAGCGACAGGGGTTCCTACGAGCAGTACTTC
clone_size: many; j_call: TRBJ2-2; d_call: TRBD1; v_call: TRBV12-3/TRBV12-4; cdr3_aa: CASSRLTGETGELFF; cdr3_nt: TGTGCCAGCAGTCGACTTACAGGGGAAACCGGGGAGCTGTTTTTT
clone_size: .; j_call: TRBJ2-3; d_call: .; v_call: TRBV20-1; cdr3_aa: CSARDRALPPMTQYF; cdr3_nt: TGCAGTGCTAGAGACCGGGCTTTACCCCCGATGACGCAGTATTTT
clone_size: .; j_call: TRBJ2-1; d_call: TRBD2; v_call: TRBV4-3; cdr3_aa: CASSQGATSGIRNEQFF; cdr3_nt: TGCGCCAGCAGCCAAGGGGCTACTAGCGGGATACGGAATGAGCAGTTCTTC
clone_size: .; j_call: TRBJ2-7; d_call: TRBD2; v_call: TRBV6-2/TRBV6-3; cdr3_aa: CASSQETSGRVPRDF; cdr3_nt: TGTGCCAGCAGTCAAGAGACTAGCGGGAGAGTCCCCAGGGACTTC
clone_size: few; j_call: TRBJ2-7; d_call: TRBD2; v_call: TRBV7-2; cdr3_aa: CASSLAPGGGPYEQYF; cdr3_nt: TGTGCCAGCAGCTTAGCTCCCGGGGGAGGGCCCTACGAGCAGTACTTC
clone_size: many; j_call: TRBJ1-2; d_call: .; v_call: TRBV7-2; cdr3_aa: CASSLEQGGGYTF; cdr3_nt: TGTGCCAGCAGCTTAGAACAGGGAGGTGGCTACACCTTC
clone_size: few; j_call: TRBJ2-7; d_call: .; v_call: TRBV7-6; cdr3_aa: CASSLEAGDNYEQYF; cdr3_nt: TGTGCCAGCAGCTTAGAAGCCGGGGACAACTACGAGCAGTACTTC
clone_size: .; j_call: TRBJ2-1; d_call: .; v_call: TRBV20-1; cdr3_aa: CSARAYNEQFF; cdr3_nt: TGCAGTGCTAGGGCTTATAATGAGCAGTTCTTC
clone_size: many; j_call: TRBJ2-1; d_call: TRBD2; v_call: TRBV7-2; cdr3_aa: CASSKGLDPYNEQFF; cdr3_nt: TGTGCCAGCAGTAAAGGACTAGACCCCTACAATGAGCAGTTCTTC
clone_size: many; j_call: TRBJ2-4; d_call: TRBD2; v_call: TRBV7-2; cdr3_aa: CASSLESGGPNIQYF; cdr3_nt: TGTGCCAGCAGCTTAGAGTCGGGAGGGCCGAACATTCAGTACTTC
clone_size: many; j_call: TRBJ1-6; d_call: TRBD1; v_call: TRBV7-6; cdr3_aa: CASSSLGQASSPLHF; cdr3_nt: TGTGCCAGCAGCTCCTTGGGACAGGCGAGTTCACCCCTCCACTTT
clone_size: .; j_call: TRBJ2-7; d_call: TRBD1; v_call: TRBV30; cdr3_aa: CAWSATGGPLEQYF; cdr3_nt: TGTGCCTGGAGTGCCACAGGGGGCCCGCTCGAGCAGTACTTC
clone_size: .; j_call: TRBJ2-5; d_call: TRBD2; v_call: TRBV29-1; cdr3_aa: CTVASGSSETQYF; cdr3_nt: TGCACTGTGGCTAGCGGGAGTTCAGAGACCCAGTACTTC
clone_size: .; j_call: TRBJ2-5; d_call: TRBD2; v_call: TRBV2; cdr3_aa: CASRAGLTLQETQYF; cdr3_nt: TGTGCCAGCAGAGCGGGACTAACTCTTCAAGAGACCCAGTACTTC
clone_size: .; j_call: TRBJ1-1; d_call: .; v_call: TRBV24-1; cdr3_aa: CATSDFKNTEAFF; cdr3_nt: TGTGCCACCAGTGATTTTAAGAACACTGAAGCTTTCTTT
clone_size: many; j_call: TRBJ2-3; d_call: TRBD1; v_call: TRBV5-1; cdr3_aa: CASSSLDRGSTDTQYF; cdr3_nt: TGCGCCAGCAGCTCACTCGACAGGGGAAGCACAGATACGCAGTATTTT
clone_size: many; j_call: TRBJ1-2; d_call: TRBD1; v_call: TRBV6-1; cdr3_aa: CASSADRDYGYTF; cdr3_nt: TGTGCCAGCAGTGCGGACAGGGATTATGGCTACACCTTC
clone_size: .; j_call: TRBJ2-2; d_call: .; v_call: TRBV6-5; cdr3_aa: CASSYSEIGELFF; cdr3_nt: TGTGCCAGCAGTTACTCCGAGATCGGGGAGCTGTTTTTT
clone_size: .; j_call: TRBJ2-7; d_call: .; v_call: TRBV5-5; cdr3_aa: CASSQGLISYEQYF; cdr3_nt: TGTGCCAGCAGCCAAGGACTAATCTCCTACGAGCAGTACTTC
clone_size: few; j_call: TRBJ2-2; d_call: .; v_call: TRBV6-1; cdr3_aa: CASSAKPSLGITGELFF; cdr3_nt: TGTGCCAGCAGTGCGAAACCCTCACTGGGAATCACCGGGGAGCTGTTTTTT
clone_size: .; j_call: TRBJ2-7; d_call: TRBD2; v_call: TRBV7-2; cdr3_aa: CASSLTTSGYEQYF; cdr3_nt: TGTGCCAGCAGCTTGACGACTAGCGGATACGAGCAGTACTTC
clone_size: many; j_call: TRBJ2-1; d_call: .; v_call: TRBV12-3/TRBV12-4; cdr3_aa: CASSSPGRIGNEQFF; cdr3_nt: TGTGCCAGCAGTTCCCCCGGCAGAATTGGCAATGAGCAGTTCTTC
clone_size: .; j_call: TRBJ2-1; d_call: TRBD2; v_call: TRBV5-4; cdr3_aa: CASSFGTSGRDEQFF; cdr3_nt: TGTGCCAGCAGCTTCGGGACTAGCGGGCGCGATGAGCAGTTCTTC
clone_size: .; j_call: TRBJ2-7; d_call: .; v_call: TRBV2; cdr3_aa: CASSETAYYEQYF; cdr3_nt: TGTGCCAGCAGTGAAACCGCCTACTACGAGCAGTACTTC
clone_size: .; j_call: TRBJ1-1; d_call: .; v_call: TRBV5-1; cdr3_aa: CASTPWIGQNTEAFF; cdr3_nt: TGCGCCAGCACTCCCTGGATAGGTCAGAACACTGAAGCTTTCTTT
clone_size: many; j_call: TRBJ1-4; d_call: TRBD1; v_call: TRBV29-1; cdr3_aa: CSVEVSGGEFEKLFF; cdr3_nt: TGCAGCGTTGAAGTGTCAGGGGGCGAATTTGAAAAACTGTTTTTT
clone_size: many; j_call: TRBJ2-1; d_call: TRBD2; v_call: TRBV20-1; cdr3_aa: CSLHHTSGGDYNEQFF; cdr3_nt: TGCAGCCTACACCACACTAGCGGGGGGGATTACAATGAGCAGTTCTTC
clone_size: many; j_call: TRBJ1-5; d_call: .; v_call: TRBV12-3/TRBV12-4; cdr3_aa: CASSLGEGWPQHF; cdr3_nt: TGTGCCAGCAGTTTGGGGGAGGGATGGCCCCAGCATTTT
clone_size: few; j_call: TRBJ2-7; d_call: TRBD2; v_call: TRBV20-1; cdr3_aa: CSARSGNTYEQYF; cdr3_nt: TGCAGTGCTAGAAGCGGGAACACCTACGAGCAGTACTTC
clone_size: few; j_call: TRBJ2-2; d_call: .; v_call: TRBV12-3/TRBV12-4; cdr3_aa: CASSLGGVNTGELFF; cdr3_nt: TGTGCCAGCAGTTTAGGCGGGGTGAACACCGGGGAGCTGTTTTTT
clone_size: .; j_call: TRBJ2-5; d_call: TRBD2; v_call: TRBV7-9; cdr3_aa: CASSLTSVPTGTQYF; cdr3_nt: TGTGCCAGCAGCTTAACTAGCGTCCCGACGGGGACCCAGTACTTC
clone_size: few; j_call: TRBJ2-3; d_call: TRBD2; v_call: TRBV20-1; cdr3_aa: CSARGVLAGATTDTQYF; cdr3_nt: TGCAGTGCTAGAGGAGTGCTAGCGGGAGCTACCACAGATACGCAGTATTTT
clone_size: few; j_call: TRBJ2-1; d_call: .; v_call: TRBV6-5; cdr3_aa: CASSSGKNNREQFF; cdr3_nt: TGTGCCAGCAGTTCCGGGAAGAATAATCGCGAGCAGTTCTTC
clone_size: few; j_call: TRBJ2-3; d_call: TRBD1; v_call: TRBV7-6; cdr3_aa: CASSLERGDSVTDTQYF; cdr3_nt: TGTGCCAGCAGCTTAGAAAGAGGGGACAGTGTTACAGATACGCAGTATTTT
clone_size: .; j_call: TRBJ1-2; d_call: .; v_call: TRBV29-1; cdr3_aa: CSVGSGDYGYTF; cdr3_nt: TGCAGCGTTGGGTCAGGGGACTATGGCTACACCTTC
clone_size: few; j_call: TRBJ2-1; d_call: .; v_call: TRBV7-7; cdr3_aa: CASSLAQSDEQFF; cdr3_nt: TGTGCTAGCAGCTTAGCTCAATCCGATGAGCAGTTCTTC
clone_size: many; j_call: TRBJ2-1; d_call: .; v_call: TRBV7-9; cdr3_aa: CASSFVRGYSNEQFF; cdr3_nt: TGTGCCAGCAGCTTTGTTCGTGGCTATAGCAATGAGCAGTTCTTC
clone_size: few; j_call: TRBJ1-1; d_call: .; v_call: TRBV28; cdr3_aa: CASSFRTPKAFF; cdr3_nt: TGTGCCAGCAGTTTCCGTACCCCAAAAGCTTTCTTT
clone_size: few; j_call: TRBJ1-2; d_call: .; v_call: TRBV4-1; cdr3_aa: CASSQDLGRPNYGYTF; cdr3_nt: TGCGCCAGCAGCCAAGATCTCGGCAGACCTAACTATGGCTACACCTTC
clone_size: few; j_call: TRBJ2-7; d_call: TRBD2; v_call: TRBV29-1; cdr3_aa: CSVSSSGSNEQYF; cdr3_nt: TGCAGCGTTTCAAGTAGCGGGAGCAACGAGCAGTACTTC
clone_size: .; j_call: TRBJ2-6; d_call: .; v_call: TRBV15; cdr3_aa: CATRQSSGANVLTF; cdr3_nt: TGTGCCACCAGACAATCATCTGGGGCCAACGTCCTGACTTTC
clone_size: few; j_call: TRBJ1-4; d_call: .; v_call: TRBV4-2; cdr3_aa: CASSPSTAQEKLFF; cdr3_nt: TGTGCCAGCAGCCCTTCGACAGCTCAGGAAAAACTGTTTTTT
clone_size: many; j_call: TRBJ1-2; d_call: TRBD1; v_call: TRBV6-2/TRBV6-3; cdr3_aa: CASSSAGQGRYDGYTF; cdr3_nt: TGTGCCAGCAGTTCCGCGGGACAGGGTCGGTATGATGGCTACACCTTC
clone_size: .; j_call: TRBJ1-6; d_call: TRBD1; v_call: TRBV12-3/TRBV12-4; cdr3_aa: CASRQDRGNSPLHF; cdr3_nt: TGTGCCAGCAGACAAGACAGGGGTAATTCACCCCTCCACTTT
clone_size: .; j_call: TRBJ1-6; d_call: .; v_call: TRBV6-2/TRBV6-3; cdr3_aa: CASSYGSPGSMEYNSPLHF; cdr3_nt: TGTGCCAGCAGTTACGGCTCGCCAGGGTCTATGGAATATAATTCACCCCTCCACTTT
clone_size: .; j_call: TRBJ1-1; d_call: .; v_call: TRBV5-1; cdr3_aa: CASSHRSDTEAFF; cdr3_nt: TGCGCCAGCAGCCACAGGTCGGACACTGAAGCTTTCTTT
clone_size: few; j_call: TRBJ2-5; d_call: .; v_call: TRBV5-1; cdr3_aa: CASRTEVQETQYF; cdr3_nt: TGCGCCAGCCGTACGGAGGTCCAAGAGACCCAGTACTTC
clone_size: .; j_call: TRBJ1-1; d_call: .; v_call: TRBV6-2/TRBV6-3; cdr3_aa: CASSYNSTQMNTEAFF; cdr3_nt: TGTGCCAGCAGTTACAACAGTACACAAATGAACACTGAAGCTTTCTTT
clone_size: many; j_call: TRBJ2-3; d_call: TRBD1; v_call: TRBV4-3; cdr3_aa: CASSQGDRETDTQYF; cdr3_nt: TGCGCCAGCAGCCAAGGAGACAGGGAGACAGATACGCAGTATTTT
clone_size: .; j_call: TRBJ2-1; d_call: .; v_call: TRBV3-1; cdr3_aa: CASSQSGTYNEQFF; cdr3_nt: TGTGCCAGCAGCCAAAGCGGAACCTACAATGAGCAGTTCTTC
clone_size: many; j_call: TRBJ2-7; d_call: .; v_call: TRBV4-1; cdr3_aa: CASREGLRYTYEQYF; cdr3_nt: TGCGCCAGCAGGGAGGGCTTGCGTTACACCTACGAGCAGTACTTC
clone_size: .; j_call: TRBJ2-7; d_call: .; v_call: TRBV20-1; cdr3_aa: CSARPQRQYYEQYF; cdr3_nt: TGCAGTGCCCGCCCTCAGCGGCAATACTACGAGCAGTACTTC